The 16 T cell receptor beta chains given below trace back to one sample, sequenced in a study of blood T cell repertoires in COVID-19. Here immunoSEQ multiplex PCR was the method, and the copy in TCRdb shows in-frame clones only, minus some. The data show roughly 150,000 clones, with around 82% seen just once and 4.5% to 7.5% held by the top ten. The sample consisted of PBMCs or T cells enriched from blood (not recorded which). All receptors come from a man aged 35-49 years who had recovered from COVID-19.

This sequence joins TRBV6-5 and TRBJ2-7; no reliable D call. Germline V gives CDR1 MNHEY, CDR2 SVGAGI. Between the trimmed V and J ends, which lost 10 bases and 2 bases, there was a span of 18 bases. The CDR3 has 14 amino acids. The CDR3 protein is CATLVAGTPYEQYV. In DNA form, the CDR3 reads TGTGCCACCCTAGTCGCCGGAACCCCCTACGAGCAGTACGTC.

The chain uses TRBV25-1 and TRBJ2-1; 7 positions match TRBD1. The CDR3 sequence is 16 residues long. Germline trimming cut 8 bases from V and 0 bases from J; bases unmatched to any gene: 10. CDR1 MGHDK and CDR2 SYGVNS come from the germline V gene. CDR3 region: CASDYEGTDSYNEQFF. The CDR3 DNA sequence: TGTGCCAGCGACTACGAGGGGACAGACTCCTACAATGAGCAGTTCTTC. The entire variable domain, with the rest obtained from reference TRBV25-1 and TRBJ2-1, is as follows: EADIYQTPRYLVIGTGKKITLECSQTMGHDKMYWYQQDPGMELHLIHYSYGVNSTEKGDLSSESTVSRIRTEHFPLTLESARPSHTSQYLCASDYEGTDSYNEQFFGPGTRLTVL.

The J gene is TRBJ2-3, the V gene TRBV11-3; TRBD2 matches at 10 bases. CDR1 SGHNT and CDR2 YENEEA come from the germline V gene. V shed 3 bases and J 2 bases; nucleotides not matched to a gene: 2. This CDR3 contains 15 residues. As DNA, the CDR3 is TGTGCCAGCAGCTTTAGCGGGGGGTACACAGATACGCAGTATTTT. Protein: CASSFSGGYTDTQYF.

The sample holds one count of this clone. The chain employs TRBV15 and TRBJ1-1; D not certain. CDR1 is LNHNV, CDR2 YYDKDF, per germline (reference sequence). V was cut by 1 base and J by 11 bases, with 26 bases left in between. CDR3 length: 17 residues. For the CDR3, the DNA is TGTGCCACCAGCAGAGGAGGTGGCCCCGTTGCCGGTAGGTCGGCTTTCTTT. It specifies CATSRGGGPVAGRSAFF.

The gene calls are TRBV7-3 and TRBJ2-5; the D is unclear. V lost 4 bases to trimming and J lost 5 bases, with 5 bases between them. Per the germline V gene, CDR1 is SGHTA and CDR2 is FQGTGA. The CDR3 runs 11 residues. CDR3 sequence: CASSSGETQYF. In DNA, the CDR3 is TGTGCCAGCAGCTCCGGGGAGACCCAGTACTTC.

Written as DNA, the CDR3 is TGTGCCAGTAGTGACGCCCCGACGGGTAATGGCTACACCTTC. Its protein product is CASSDAPTGNGYTF. The chain has TRBV19 and TRBJ1-2; no clear D gene. CDR1 is LNHDA, CDR2 SQIVND, per germline (reference sequence). The V end lost 5 bases, the J end lost 6 bases, and 16 bases lay between the germline ends. This CDR3 has 14 residues.

Here the CDR3 reads CASSQNPQNQPQHF. The CDR3 nucleotides are TGTGCCAGCAGCCAAAACCCTCAGAATCAGCCCCAGCATTTT. The V gene is TRBV3-1 (or the pseudogene TRBV3-2), the J gene TRBJ1-5; no definite D call. From germline, CDR1 is LGHDT and CDR2 YNNKEL (reference sequence). V lost 2 bases and J 4 bases, leaving 9 bases between the germline ends. There are 14 residues in the CDR3.

The rearrangement uses TRBV5-1 and TRBJ1-2, with 8 bases identical to TRBD1. The V segment lost 4 bases and the J segment 7 bases; nucleotides outside the gene matches: 6. The CDR3 has 13 amino acids. CDR1 is SGHRS and CDR2 is YFSETQ in the germline V gene. CDR3 sequence: CASSPGQGTGYTF. The CDR3 bases are TGCGCCAGCAGCCCCGGACAGGGAACTGGCTACACCTTC.

The chain has TRBV12-5 and TRBJ2-1; 14 bases are shared with TRBD2. V lost 1 base, J lost 0 bases, and 2 bases stayed unmatched. This CDR3 comprises 18 residues. Germline V gene data show CDR1 as LGHNT and CDR2 as FRNRAP. In DNA form, the CDR3 reads TGTGCTAGTGGTTTGGGACTAGCGGGGGGGAGCTCCTACAATGAGCAGTTCTTC. This codes for CASGLGLAGGSSYNEQFF.

The rearrangement links TRBV12-1 to TRBJ2-7; TRBD1, the table's D call, was not compared with the DNA. TRBV12-1 constitutes a pseudogene. CDR3 length: 13 amino acids. CDR3 amino acids: CASSLTCPYEQYV. CDR3 DNA sequence: TGTGCCAGCAGCTTGACATGCCCCTACGAGCAGTACGTC.

The J gene is TRBJ2-2, the V gene TRBV12-3 or TRBV12-4; D gene ambiguous. CDR3 length: 13 residues. With 9 bases removed from V and 6 bases from J, the gap between germline ends came to 14 bases. The CDR3 spells CASSHSGSGELFF. The CDR3 nucleotides read TGTGCCAGTTCACACAGTGGGTCCGGGGAGCTGTTTTTT.

This clone was seen once. V gene TRBV19 combines with J gene TRBJ1-2; perhaps TRBD1 as D (5 bases). The germline V gene encodes CDR1 LNHDA and CDR2 SQIVND (reference sequence). Trimming stripped 8 bases from V and 8 bases from J, with 12 bases between. The CDR3 runs to 11 residues. CDR3 sequence reads: CASRGLGGYTF. The CDR3 DNA follows: TGTGCCAGTCGGGGGTTAGGCGGCTACACCTTC.

The V and J genes are TRBV18 and TRBJ1-5, with D maybe TRBD1 (5 bases). CDR3 length: 16 residues. Per germline, CDR1 KGHSH and CDR2 LQKENI. V was clipped by 6 bases and J by 3 bases, with 18 bases between them. The CDR3 DNA reads TGTGCCAGCTCTACCGGCGGGGGACGAGACAATCAGCCCCAGCATTTT. This codes for CASSTGGGRDNQPQHF.

The chain recombines TRBV5-1 with TRBJ1-1; D is undetermined. Germline assignment: CDR1 SGHRS and CDR2 YFSETQ. The CDR3 covers 13 residues. V was trimmed by 4 bases and J by 4 bases, leaving 11 bases between them. The DNA for the CDR3 is TGCGCCAGCAGCGATCGACGGGGCACTGAAGCTTTCTTT. Translated: CASSDRRGTEAFF.

The gene calls are TRBV4-1 and TRBJ2-1; a weak D match, TRBD2 (5 bases). This CDR3 has 14 amino acids. The V and J ends lost 1 base and 3 bases respectively, with 7 bases between them. Per the germline V gene, CDR1 is MGHRA and CDR2 is YSYEKL. The CDR3 loop is CASSQGTVYNEQFF. The CDR3 region has the DNA TGCGCCAGCAGCCAAGGGACTGTCTACAATGAGCAGTTCTTC.

The rearrangement uses TRBV5-1 and TRBJ2-6; a weak D match, TRBD2 (5 bases). CDR3 length equals 17 residues. Germline values: CDR1 SGHRS, CDR2 YFSETQ. Trimming removed 0 bases from V and 0 bases from J, with 10 bases in between. The CDR3 protein is CASSLVQGLSGANVLTF. CDR3 in DNA: TGCGCCAGCAGCTTGGTCCAAGGACTCTCTGGGGCCAACGTCCTGACTTTC.